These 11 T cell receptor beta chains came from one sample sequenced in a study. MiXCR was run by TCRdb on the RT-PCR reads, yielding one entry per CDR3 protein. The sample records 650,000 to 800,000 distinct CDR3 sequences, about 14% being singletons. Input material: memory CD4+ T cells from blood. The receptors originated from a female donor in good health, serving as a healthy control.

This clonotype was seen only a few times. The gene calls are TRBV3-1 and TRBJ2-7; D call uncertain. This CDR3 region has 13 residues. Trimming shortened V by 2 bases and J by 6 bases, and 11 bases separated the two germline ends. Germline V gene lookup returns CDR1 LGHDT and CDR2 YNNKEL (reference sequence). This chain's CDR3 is CASSQTVVGEQYF. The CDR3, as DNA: TGTGCCAGCAGCCAAACGGTAGTGGGCGAGCAGTACTTC.

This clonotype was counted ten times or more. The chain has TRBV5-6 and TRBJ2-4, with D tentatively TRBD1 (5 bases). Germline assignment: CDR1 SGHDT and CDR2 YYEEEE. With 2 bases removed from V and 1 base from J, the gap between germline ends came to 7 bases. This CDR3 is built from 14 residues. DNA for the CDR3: TGTGCCAGCAGCTTCAGGGTGGCCAAAAACATTCAGTACTTC. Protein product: CASSFRVAKNIQYF.

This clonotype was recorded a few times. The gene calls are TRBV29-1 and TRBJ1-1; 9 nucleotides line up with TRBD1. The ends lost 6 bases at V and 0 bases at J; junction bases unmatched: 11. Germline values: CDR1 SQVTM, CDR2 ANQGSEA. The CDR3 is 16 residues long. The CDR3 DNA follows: TGCAGCGTCGCAGGACAGGGGACACTCATGAACACTGAAGCTTTCTTT. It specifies CSVAGQGTLMNTEAFF. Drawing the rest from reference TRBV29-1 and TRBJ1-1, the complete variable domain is SAVISQKPSRDICQRGTSLTIQCQVDSQVTMMFWYRQQPGQSLTLIATANQGSEATYESGFVIDKFPISRPNLTFSTLTVSNMSPEDSSIYLCSVAGQGTLMNTEAFFGQGTRLTVV.

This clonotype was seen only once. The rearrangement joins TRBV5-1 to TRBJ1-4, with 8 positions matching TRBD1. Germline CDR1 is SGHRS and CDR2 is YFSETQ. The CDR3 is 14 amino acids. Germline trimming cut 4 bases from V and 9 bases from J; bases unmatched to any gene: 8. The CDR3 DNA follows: TGCGCCAGCAGCCCCGGACAGGGAACACAAAAACTGTTTTTT. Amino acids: CASSPGQGTQKLFF. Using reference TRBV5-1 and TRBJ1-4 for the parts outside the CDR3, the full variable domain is KAGVTQTPRYLIKTRGQQVTLSCSPISGHRSVSWYQQTPGQGLQFLFEYFSETQRNKGNFPGRFSGRQFSNSRSEMNVSTLELGDSALYLCASSPGQGTQKLFFGSGTQLSVL.

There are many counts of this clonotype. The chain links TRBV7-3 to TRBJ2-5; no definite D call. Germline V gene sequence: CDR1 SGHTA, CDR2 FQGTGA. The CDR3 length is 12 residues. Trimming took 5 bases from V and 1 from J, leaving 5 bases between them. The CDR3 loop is CASSPFQETQYF. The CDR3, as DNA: TGTGCCAGCAGCCCATTCCAAGAGACCCAGTACTTC.

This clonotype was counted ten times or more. CDR3 nucleotides: TGCGCCAGCAGCCCATTCCGGACTAGCGGGGGGTCCTACAATGAGCAGTTCTTC. It translates to CASSPFRTSGGSYNEQFF. The rearrangement uses TRBV4-3 and TRBJ2-1; TRBD2 matches at 14 bases. Germline values: CDR1 LGHNA, CDR2 YSLEER. The CDR3 totals 18 residues. After removal of 4 bases from V and 1 base from J, the junction contained 6 bases not matched to a gene.

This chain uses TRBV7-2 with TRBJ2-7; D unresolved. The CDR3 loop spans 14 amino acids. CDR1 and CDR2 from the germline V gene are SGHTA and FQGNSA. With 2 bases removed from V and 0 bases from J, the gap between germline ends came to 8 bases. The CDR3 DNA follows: TGTGCCAGCAGCTTAACTCTCTCCTCCTACGAGCAGTACTTC. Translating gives CASSLTLSSYEQYF.

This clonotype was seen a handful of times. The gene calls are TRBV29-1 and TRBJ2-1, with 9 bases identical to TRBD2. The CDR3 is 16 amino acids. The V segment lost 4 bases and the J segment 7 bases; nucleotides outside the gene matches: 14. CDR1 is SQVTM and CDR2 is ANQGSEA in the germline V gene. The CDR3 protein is CSVVGPQREVGNEQFF. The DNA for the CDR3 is TGCAGCGTTGTTGGTCCCCAGCGGGAGGTAGGGAATGAGCAGTTCTTC.

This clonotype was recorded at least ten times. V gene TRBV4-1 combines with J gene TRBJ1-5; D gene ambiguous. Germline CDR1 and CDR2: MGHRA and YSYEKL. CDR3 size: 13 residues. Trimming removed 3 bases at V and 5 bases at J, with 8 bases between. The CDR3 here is CASSHEGYQPQHF. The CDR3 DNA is TGCGCCAGCAGCCATGAGGGTTATCAGCCCCAGCATTTT.

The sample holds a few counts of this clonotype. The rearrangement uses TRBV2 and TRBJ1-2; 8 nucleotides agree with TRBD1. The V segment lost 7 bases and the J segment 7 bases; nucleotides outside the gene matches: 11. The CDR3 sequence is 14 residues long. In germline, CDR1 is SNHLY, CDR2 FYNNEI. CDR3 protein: CASTPQGASGGYTF. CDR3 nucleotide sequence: TGTGCCAGCACTCCCCAGGGGGCCTCCGGTGGCTACACCTTC.

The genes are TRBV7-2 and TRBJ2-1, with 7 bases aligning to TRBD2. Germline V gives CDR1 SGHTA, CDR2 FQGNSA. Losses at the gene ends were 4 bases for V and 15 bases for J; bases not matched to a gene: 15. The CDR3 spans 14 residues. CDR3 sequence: CASSSQERGPSAFF. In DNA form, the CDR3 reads TGTGCCAGCAGCTCACAAGAGCGGGGCCCCTCGGCGTTCTTC.